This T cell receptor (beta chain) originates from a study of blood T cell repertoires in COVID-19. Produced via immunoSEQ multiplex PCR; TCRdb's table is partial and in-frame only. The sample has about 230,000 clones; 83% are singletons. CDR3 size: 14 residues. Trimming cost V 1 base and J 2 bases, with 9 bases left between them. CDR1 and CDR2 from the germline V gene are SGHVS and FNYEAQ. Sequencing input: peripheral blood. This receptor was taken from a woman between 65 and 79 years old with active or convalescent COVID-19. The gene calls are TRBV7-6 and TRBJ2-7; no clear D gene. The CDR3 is CASSLGSVAYEQYF. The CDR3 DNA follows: TGTGCCAGCAGCTTAGGGTCGGTGGCCTACGAGCAGTACTTC. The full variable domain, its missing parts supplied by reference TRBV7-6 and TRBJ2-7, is GAGVSQSPRYKVTKRGQDVALRCDPISGHVSLYWYRQALGQGPEFLTYFNYEAQQDKSGLPNDRFSAERPEGSISTLTIQRTEQRDSAMYRCASSLGSVAYEQYFGPGTRLTVT.